The T cell receptor (beta chain) described here comes from a study of cytomegalovirus exposure and HLA in healthy donors. General study results and limits: Association of around 17,000 TCR beta sequences with HLA alleles was found at 0.05 false discovery rate in a later analysis.

V trimming: 6 bases; J trimming: 5 bases; junction bases outside the gene matches: 10. Germline V gene data show CDR1 as LNHDA and CDR2 as SQIVND (reference sequence). CDR3 length: 17 residues. Primers: 60 Vbeta forward and 13 Jbeta reverse. Assay: immunoSEQ multiplex PCR; the TCRdb copy retains only in-frame clones and omits some. Among about 130,000 clones listed, 75% to 90% were seen once. Notes on this clone: Its antigen is not known.

The chain combines TRBV19 with TRBJ2-1; TRBD2 aligns across 13 bases. Sequenced: PBMCs. The sequence was collected from a woman aged 40 to 49 in good health and CMV-seronegative. This chain's CDR3 is CASSRYFGTSGDNEQFF. CDR3 DNA sequence: TGTGCCAGTAGCCGATATTTCGGGACTAGCGGGGACAATGAGCAGTTCTTC.